This is a list of T cell receptor beta chains from one sample in a study of identical twins. TCRdb reanalysed the 5' RACE reads using MiXCR and keeps one entry per CDR3 protein. This table holds fewer than 900,000 distinct CDR3 sequences, around 20% found once. The data were also submitted as part of a second study, on T cells expressing NK-cell markers.

The specimen was PBMCs. These receptors came from a woman younger than 30 in good health. CDR3s include the opening cysteine and the closing phenylalanine or tryptophan. Fields, in order: J gene, CDR3 length, V gene, clone size, D gene, CDR3 DNA, CDR3 protein. The D gene is left open where the match is weak. Clone size appears in some rows only: once, few, many, or a class for an expanded clone.

J gene: TRBJ2-1; CDR3 length: 15; V gene: TRBV20-1; clone size: -; D gene: -; CDR3 DNA: TGCAGCTCACAAACAGGGAAGAGCTCCTACAATGAGCAGTTCTTC; CDR3 protein: CSSQTGKSSYNEQFF
J gene: TRBJ2-1; CDR3 length: 15; V gene: TRBV20-1; clone size: once; D gene: -; CDR3 DNA: TGCGGTGCTAGGCAATTAGATCCCCTGGGCAATGAGCAGTTCTTC; CDR3 protein: CGARQLDPLGNEQFF
J gene: TRBJ2-3; CDR3 length: 13; V gene: TRBV6-1; clone size: many; D gene: TRBD2; CDR3 DNA: TGTGCCAGCAGTCGGGACTACACAGATACGCAGTATTTT; CDR3 protein: CASSRDYTDTQYF
J gene: TRBJ2-7; CDR3 length: 13; V gene: TRBV5-6; clone size: many; D gene: -; CDR3 DNA: TGTGCCAGCACCCTGACTGGGACCTACGAGCAGTACTTC; CDR3 protein: CASTLTGTYEQYF
J gene: TRBJ2-3; CDR3 length: 16; V gene: TRBV20-1; clone size: -; D gene: TRBD2; CDR3 DNA: TGCAGTGCCGAACACCGACGGCGGGGGGCAGGAGATACGCAGTATTTT; CDR3 protein: CSAEHRRRGAGDTQYF
J gene: TRBJ2-3; CDR3 length: 15; V gene: TRBV7-2; clone size: few; D gene: TRBD2; CDR3 DNA: TGTGCCAGCAGCTTGGGATCCGGGAGGGGAGATACGCAGTATTTT; CDR3 protein: CASSLGSGRGDTQYF
J gene: TRBJ2-5; CDR3 length: 19; V gene: TRBV4-1; clone size: -; D gene: -; CDR3 DNA: TGCGCCAGCAGCCAAGTTGGTCGTTTTTTCGGCGGTAACCAAGAGACCCAGTACTTC; CDR3 protein: CASSQVGRFFGGNQETQYF
J gene: TRBJ1-5; CDR3 length: 16; V gene: TRBV18; clone size: -; D gene: TRBD1; CDR3 DNA: TGTGCCAGCTCACAATCAGGGGGCTCGAGCAATCAGCCCCAGCATTTT; CDR3 protein: CASSQSGGSSNQPQHF
J gene: TRBJ2-5; CDR3 length: 15; V gene: TRBV12-3/TRBV12-4; clone size: -; D gene: TRBD2; CDR3 DNA: TGTGCCAGCAGTTTAGTATTCGGGGGGGCCGGGACCCAGTACTTC; CDR3 protein: CASSLVFGGAGTQYF
J gene: TRBJ1-1; CDR3 length: 15; V gene: TRBV5-1; clone size: few; D gene: -; CDR3 DNA: TGCGCCAGCAGCTTGGGACAATCCTTGAACACTGAAGCTTTCTTT; CDR3 protein: CASSLGQSLNTEAFF
J gene: TRBJ1-5; CDR3 length: 14; V gene: TRBV12-3/TRBV12-4; clone size: -; D gene: -; CDR3 DNA: TGTGCCAGCACCATGGGTAACGGCAATCAGCCCCAGCATTTT; CDR3 protein: CASTMGNGNQPQHF
J gene: TRBJ1-1; CDR3 length: 15; V gene: TRBV11-2; clone size: few; D gene: -; CDR3 DNA: TGTGCCAGCAAAGGGAGACAGCCTATGAACACTGAAGCTTTCTTT; CDR3 protein: CASKGRQPMNTEAFF
J gene: TRBJ1-2; CDR3 length: 11; V gene: TRBV4-2; clone size: once; D gene: -; CDR3 DNA: TGTGCCAGCGCCGCGGGGCGCGGCTACACCTTC; CDR3 protein: CASAAGRGYTF
J gene: TRBJ2-7; CDR3 length: 11; V gene: TRBV3-1; clone size: many; D gene: -; CDR3 DNA: TGTGCCAGCACTGGAGGTATCAGGCAGTACTTC; CDR3 protein: CASTGGIRQYF
J gene: TRBJ1-1; CDR3 length: 14; V gene: TRBV2; clone size: -; D gene: TRBD1; CDR3 DNA: TGTGCCAGCAGCTTACAGGGGACGGGCACTGAAGCTTTCTTT; CDR3 protein: CASSLQGTGTEAFF
J gene: TRBJ1-4; CDR3 length: 10; V gene: TRBV20-1; clone size: few; D gene: -; CDR3 DNA: TGCAGTGCTAGGGAGGAAAAACTGTTTTTT; CDR3 protein: CSAREEKLFF
J gene: TRBJ2-5; CDR3 length: 12; V gene: TRBV7-2; clone size: -; D gene: -; CDR3 DNA: TGTGCCAGCAGTTATACTGAAGAGACCCAGTACTTC; CDR3 protein: CASSYTEETQYF
J gene: TRBJ1-5; CDR3 length: 13; V gene: TRBV12-3/TRBV12-4; clone size: many; D gene: -; CDR3 DNA: TGTGCCAGCAGCCAGAATAGCAATCAGCCCCAGCATTTT; CDR3 protein: CASSQNSNQPQHF
J gene: TRBJ1-2; CDR3 length: 13; V gene: TRBV20-1; clone size: many; D gene: -; CDR3 DNA: TGCAGTGCTCATACAGGGTTTTTCTATGGCTACACCTTC; CDR3 protein: CSAHTGFFYGYTF
J gene: TRBJ2-1; CDR3 length: 16; V gene: TRBV18; clone size: -; D gene: TRBD1; CDR3 DNA: TGTGCCAGCTCACCCTTCGGACAGGGGGGGGACAGTGAGCAGTTCTTC; CDR3 protein: CASSPFGQGGDSEQFF
J gene: TRBJ1-6; CDR3 length: 16; V gene: TRBV20-1; clone size: few; D gene: -; CDR3 DNA: TGCAGTGCCCAAGGGGCACCGAGCTCCTATAATTCACCCCTCCACTTT; CDR3 protein: CSAQGAPSSYNSPLHF
J gene: TRBJ2-7; CDR3 length: 15; V gene: TRBV7-9; clone size: few; D gene: TRBD2; CDR3 DNA: TGTGCCAGCTTTATGGGGGAGGGCCAATCGGGAGAGCAGTACTTC; CDR3 protein: CASFMGEGQSGEQYF
J gene: TRBJ2-7; CDR3 length: 15; V gene: TRBV7-2; clone size: few; D gene: -; CDR3 DNA: TGTGCCAGCAGCTTCTTGGGCATGTCACCCTACGAGCAGTACTTC; CDR3 protein: CASSFLGMSPYEQYF
J gene: TRBJ2-3; CDR3 length: 15; V gene: TRBV9; clone size: few; D gene: TRBD2; CDR3 DNA: TGTGCCAGCAGCGTAGCGGCTAGCGGGGGAGATACGCAGTATTTT; CDR3 protein: CASSVAASGGDTQYF
J gene: TRBJ1-1; CDR3 length: 14; V gene: TRBV29-1; clone size: -; D gene: TRBD1; CDR3 DNA: TGCAGCGCCGGAAGGGGACAGGGTGGAACTGAAGCTTTCTTT; CDR3 protein: CSAGRGQGGTEAFF
J gene: TRBJ2-1; CDR3 length: 17; V gene: TRBV29-1; clone size: many; D gene: TRBD2; CDR3 DNA: TGCAGCGTTGTTGGAGCGGGGGGACCCAGCTCCTACAATGAGCAGTTCTTC; CDR3 protein: CSVVGAGGPSSYNEQFF
J gene: TRBJ1-1; CDR3 length: 15; V gene: TRBV12-3/TRBV12-4; clone size: many; D gene: -; CDR3 DNA: TGTGCCAGCAGATGGCGTCGGGGGGTAGGCACTGAAGCTTTCTTT; CDR3 protein: CASRWRRGVGTEAFF
J gene: TRBJ2-5; CDR3 length: 11; V gene: TRBV10-3; clone size: many; D gene: -; CDR3 DNA: TGTGCCATCAGTCGGGGAGAGACCCAGTACTTC; CDR3 protein: CAISRGETQYF
J gene: TRBJ2-1; CDR3 length: 12; V gene: TRBV5-6; clone size: -; D gene: -; CDR3 DNA: TGTGCCAGCAGCCCTCAAGGGGGTGGGCAGTTCTTC; CDR3 protein: CASSPQGGGQFF
J gene: TRBJ1-3; CDR3 length: 16; V gene: TRBV6-5; clone size: few; D gene: -; CDR3 DNA: TGTGCCAGCAGTTACGGGGGGGGGCTGGCTGGAAACACCATATATTTT; CDR3 protein: CASSYGGGLAGNTIYF
J gene: TRBJ2-2; CDR3 length: 16; V gene: TRBV29-1; clone size: many; D gene: -; CDR3 DNA: TGCAGCGTTGCAGGGCCGGTCACCACGAACACCGGGGAGCTGTTTTTT; CDR3 protein: CSVAGPVTTNTGELFF